The 20 T cell receptor beta chains reported below all come from one sample, sequenced in a study of human T cells and chemical hapten exposure (dated by TCRdb to the early 2020s). The meaning of the sample's time point label: patch test 2, 6 weeks after DPC sensitization. The treatment or condition label corresponds to: therapeutic diphenylcyclopropenone sensitization with weekly scalp DPC. Libraries were prepared through RACE. Instrument used: NextSeq 500. Clones were called with MiXCR by TCRdb after fastp trimmed the public reads at Q25, and only in-frame beta chains were retained. Here each entry gathers all rows of one CDR3 protein and keeps the most common genes and DNA. Counted in this sample were some 89,000 distinct CDR3 sequences; 10% of them appeared once. In total, the top ten clones hold roughly 2.4% of the sample. The source material was whole blood, sampled in connection with sensitization to the hapten diphenylcyclopropenone (DPC). The receptors were gathered from a woman in her twenties or thirties with alopecia areata. Some clones in this sample may be carry-over from other donors' samples.

This clonotype was counted many times. V is TRBV20-1 and J is TRBJ2-7; the D gene is possibly TRBD2 (5 bases). Per the germline V gene, CDR1 is DFQATT and CDR2 is SNEGSKA (reference sequence). The CDR3 spans 14 residues. The V gene lost 6 bases and the J gene lost 0 bases, with 15 bases spanning the gap. The CDR3 spells CSASVEGSSYEQYF. The CDR3 nucleotides read TGCAGTGCCAGTGTCGAGGGTAGCTCCTACGAGCAGTACTTC.

At least ten counts were recorded for this clonotype. V and J are TRBV15 and TRBJ2-7, with TRBD2 as a possible D gene (6 bases). V shed 5 bases and J shed 2 bases, with 13 bases lying between them. The CDR3 sequence is 14 residues long. Germline V CDR1 and CDR2: LNHNV, YYDKDF (reference sequence). DNA of the CDR3: TGTGCCACCAGCTGGGGGGACGCGGCCTACGAGCAGTACTTC. Amino acids: CATSWGDAAYEQYF.

The chain employs TRBV28 and TRBJ2-3, with D tentatively TRBD2 (6 bases). V was cut by 6 bases and J by 0 bases, with 13 bases left in between. The CDR3 runs to 15 residues. From germline, CDR1 is MDHEN and CDR2 SYDVKM. The DNA for the CDR3 is TGTGCCAGCAGAACCGCGGGACTGAGCACAGATACGCAGTATTTT. It translates to CASRTAGLSTDTQYF. Full variable domain (remainder filled in from reference TRBV28 and TRBJ2-3): DVKVTQSSRYLVKRTGEKVFLECVQDMDHENMFWYRQDPGLGLRLIYFSYDVKMKEKGDIPEGYSVSREKKERFSLILESASTNQTSMYLCASRTAGLSTDTQYFGPGTRLTVL.

This clonotype has ten or more counts. The chain is built from TRBV9 and TRBJ2-7; TRBD2 is a possible D gene (6 bases). The CDR3 totals 14 residues. The germline V and J ends were trimmed by 0 bases and 3 bases, with 10 bases remaining between them. In germline, CDR1 is SGDLS, CDR2 YYNGEE. CDR3 residues: CASSVGVGSYEQYF. CDR3 coding DNA: TGTGCCAGCAGCGTAGGGGTCGGGAGCTACGAGCAGTACTTC. Drawing the rest from reference TRBV9 and TRBJ2-7, the complete variable domain is DSGVTQTPKHLITATGQRVTLRCSPRSGDLSVYWYQQSLDQGLQFLIQYYNGEERAKGNILERFSAQQFPDLHSELNLSSLELGDSALYFCASSVGVGSYEQYFGPGTRLTVT.

This chain joins TRBV6-2 or TRBV6-3 and TRBJ2-7; D not resolved. The CDR3 runs to 12 residues. V lost 5 bases and J lost 0, with 5 bases in between. Germline-derived CDR1 and CDR2 are MNHEY and SVGEGT. The CDR3 sequence: CASSPRSYEQYF. In nucleotides, the CDR3 is TGTGCCAGCAGTCCCCGCTCCTACGAGCAGTACTTC.

This clonotype appeared a few times. This chain connects TRBV7-9 to TRBJ1-1; 9 bases agree with TRBD1. Trimming removed 11 bases from V and 3 bases from J; junction bases left unmatched: 7. Germline V lookup: CDR1 SEHNR, CDR2 FQNEAQ (reference sequence). There are 13 residues in the CDR3. CDR3 region: CAGLQGADTEAFF. DNA for the CDR3: TGTGCCGGCTTACAGGGGGCGGACACTGAAGCTTTCTTT.

As DNA, the CDR3 is TGTGCCAGCAGTTACATCAGGGGGCGCCGGGACGAGCAGTACTTC. Protein sequence: CASSYIRGRRDEQYF. The gene calls are TRBV6-2 or TRBV6-3 and TRBJ2-7; TRBD1 matches at 8 bases. V lost 2 bases, J lost 5 bases, and 8 bases stayed unmatched. This CDR3 comprises 15 residues. The germline CDR1 and CDR2 sequences are MNHEY and SVGEGT.

This clonotype has ten or more counts. This sequence joins TRBV28 and TRBJ1-6; 9 nucleotides line up with TRBD1. The CDR3 runs 15 residues. CDR1 is MDHEN, CDR2 SYDVKM, per germline. The junction had 7 bases not matched to a gene; V was cut back by 6 bases and J by 7 bases. This CDR3 reads CASSRGGTGNSPLHF. For the CDR3, the DNA is TGTGCCAGCAGCAGGGGAGGGACAGGGAATTCACCCCTCCACTTT.

The table lists this clonotype with many counts. This sequence joins TRBV5-4 and TRBJ2-7, with 7 positions matching TRBD1. This CDR3 spans 13 amino acids. Germline CDR1 SGHNT, CDR2 YYREEE (reference sequence). Losses at the gene ends were 3 bases for V and 3 bases for J; bases not matched to a gene: 3. CDR3 amino acids: CASSSGQHYEQYF. Here the CDR3 DNA reads TGTGCCAGCAGCTCGGGACAGCACTACGAGCAGTACTTC.

Many counts were recorded for this clonotype. This chain links TRBV28 with TRBJ1-1; D call uncertain. Germline CDR1 MDHEN, CDR2 SYDVKM. CDR3 length equals 12 residues. Trimming pared 7 bases from V and 8 bases from J, leaving 14 bases between. The CDR3 bases are TGTGCCAGCACTCGCGAGCGTTTAGAAGCTTTCTTT. Its protein is CASTRERLEAFF.

This clonotype has at least ten counts. The chain uses TRBV5-4 and TRBJ2-5; D unresolved. V lost 2 bases, J lost 2 bases, and 4 bases lay in between. Germline V gene data show CDR1 as SGHNT and CDR2 as YYREEE (reference sequence). CDR3 length equals 12 residues. The CDR3: CASSFPQETQYF. The DNA for the CDR3 is TGTGCCAGCAGCTTCCCGCAAGAGACCCAGTACTTC.

This clonotype was found many times. CDR3 region: CASRKTSGISTDTQYF. The CDR3, as DNA: TGTGCCAGCAGGAAGACTAGCGGGATAAGCACAGATACGCAGTATTTT. The V call is TRBV11-2, the J call TRBJ2-3; 11 bases fit TRBD2. The germline V gene encodes CDR1 SGHAT and CDR2 FQNNGV. V shed 6 bases and J 0 bases; nucleotides not matched to a gene: 5. The CDR3 spans 16 residues.

The sample holds many counts of this clonotype. This chain uses TRBV19 with TRBJ2-6, with 7 positions matching TRBD1. The germline V gene encodes CDR1 LNHDA and CDR2 SQIVND (reference sequence). V shed 3 bases and J 2 bases; nucleotides not matched to a gene: 1. CDR3 length: 15 amino acids. The CDR3 loop reads CASSIGTAGANVLTF. In nucleotides, the CDR3 is TGTGCCAGTAGTATCGGGACAGCTGGGGCCAACGTCCTGACTTTC.

This clonotype was observed at least ten times. The genes are TRBV12-3 or TRBV12-4 and TRBJ2-3; D is perhaps TRBD1 (5 bases). Trimming stripped 4 bases from V and 4 bases from J, with 15 bases between. This CDR3 comprises 15 residues. CDR3: CASSSSGPYPDTQYF. In DNA form, the CDR3 reads TGTGCCAGCAGTTCCTCAGGGCCTTATCCAGATACGCAGTATTTT.

In this sample, this clonotype turned up many times. The CDR3 region has the DNA TGTGCCAGCAGCCAAGCGGGGACAGGTTCTAGCACAGATACGCAGTATTTT. This sequence encodes CASSQAGTGSSTDTQYF. The gene calls are TRBV3-1 and TRBJ2-3; 8 bases are a match to TRBD1. The CDR3 consists of 17 residues. Germline V CDR1 and CDR2: LGHDT, YNNKEL (reference sequence). J was trimmed by 0 bases and V by 1 base; bases with no gene match: 6.

This clonotype came up a few times. This chain joins TRBV3-1 and TRBJ2-3, with D uncertain. This CDR3 has 11 amino acids. Trimming pared 8 bases from V and 7 bases from J, leaving 10 bases between. Germline CDR1 is LGHDT and CDR2 is YNNKEL (reference sequence). CDR3 loop: CASHQGNTQYF. For the CDR3, the DNA is TGTGCCAGCCACCAAGGAAATACGCAGTATTTT.

The V and J genes are TRBV18 and TRBJ1-4; 8 bases agree with TRBD1. Germline lookup yields CDR1 KGHSH and CDR2 LQKENI. The CDR3 length is 15 residues. Trimming at V came to 5 bases and at J to 3 bases, leaving 5 bases not matched to a gene. The CDR3 sequence is CASSTPTGANEKLFF. Here the CDR3 DNA reads TGTGCCAGCTCAACTCCGACAGGGGCTAATGAAAAACTGTTTTTT.

Only a few counts were recorded for this clonotype. This sequence joins TRBV2 and TRBJ1-5, with no clear D. V dropped 1 base and J dropped 10 bases, with 14 bases sitting between them. The germline V gene has CDR1 SNHLY and CDR2 FYNNEI. CDR3 length: 14 residues. DNA for the CDR3: TGTGCCAGCAGTGAAGGGGTGGCCTTAGGACCCCAGCATTTT. It encodes CASSEGVALGPQHF.

The chain has TRBV18 and TRBJ2-3, with D unclear. Germline-derived CDR1 and CDR2 are KGHSH and LQKENI. This CDR3 is 15 amino acids long. Trimming shortened V by 0 bases and J by 3 bases, and 10 bases separated the two germline ends. CDR3 loop: CASSPPLSVTDTQYF. The CDR3 DNA is TGTGCCAGCTCACCACCGCTCAGCGTAACAGATACGCAGTATTTT.

In its sample, this clonotype was seen many times. The V gene is TRBV20-1, the J gene TRBJ2-4; the match to TRBD1 covers 9 bases. The ends lost 1 base at V and 5 bases at J; junction bases unmatched: 0. This CDR3 spans 13 amino acids. Germline V lookup: CDR1 DFQATT, CDR2 SNEGSKA (reference sequence). In nucleotides, the CDR3 is TGCAGTGCTAGAGGACAGGGGGAAAACATTCAGTACTTC. Encoded protein: CSARGQGENIQYF.